Given below is one T cell receptor beta chain in context. This specimen comes from a study of cytomegalovirus exposure and HLA in healthy donors. Measured with immunoSEQ multiplex PCR; TCRdb has only the in-frame clones, and not every one. Among 130,000 or so clones listed, nearly 90% were seen once. Trimming pared 2 bases from V and 9 bases from J, leaving 14 bases between. In germline, CDR1 is MNHEY, CDR2 SMNVEV (reference sequence). This CDR3 contains 14 residues. The sequenced sample was PBMCs. The sequence derives from a woman aged 18-29 years in good health and CMV-seronegative. The chain links TRBV27 to TRBJ2-1; the D gene is possibly TRBD2 (5 bases). The CDR3, as DNA: TGTGCCAGCAGTTTAAATATGGTTAGCGTTGAGCAGTTCTTC. Translation gives CASSLNMVSVEQFF.